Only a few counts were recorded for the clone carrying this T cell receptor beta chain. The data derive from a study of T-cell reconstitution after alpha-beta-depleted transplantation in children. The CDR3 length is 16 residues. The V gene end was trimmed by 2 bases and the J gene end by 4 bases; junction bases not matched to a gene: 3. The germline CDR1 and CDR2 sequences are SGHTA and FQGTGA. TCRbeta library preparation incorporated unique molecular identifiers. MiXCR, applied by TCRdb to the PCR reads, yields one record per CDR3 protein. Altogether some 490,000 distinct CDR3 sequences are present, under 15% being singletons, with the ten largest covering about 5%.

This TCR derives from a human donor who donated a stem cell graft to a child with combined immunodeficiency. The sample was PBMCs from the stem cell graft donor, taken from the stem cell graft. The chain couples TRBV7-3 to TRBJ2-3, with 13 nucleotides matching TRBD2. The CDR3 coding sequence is TGTGCCAGCAGCTTACTAGGACTAGCGGGAGCAGATACGCAGTATTTT. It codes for CASSLLGLAGADTQYF.